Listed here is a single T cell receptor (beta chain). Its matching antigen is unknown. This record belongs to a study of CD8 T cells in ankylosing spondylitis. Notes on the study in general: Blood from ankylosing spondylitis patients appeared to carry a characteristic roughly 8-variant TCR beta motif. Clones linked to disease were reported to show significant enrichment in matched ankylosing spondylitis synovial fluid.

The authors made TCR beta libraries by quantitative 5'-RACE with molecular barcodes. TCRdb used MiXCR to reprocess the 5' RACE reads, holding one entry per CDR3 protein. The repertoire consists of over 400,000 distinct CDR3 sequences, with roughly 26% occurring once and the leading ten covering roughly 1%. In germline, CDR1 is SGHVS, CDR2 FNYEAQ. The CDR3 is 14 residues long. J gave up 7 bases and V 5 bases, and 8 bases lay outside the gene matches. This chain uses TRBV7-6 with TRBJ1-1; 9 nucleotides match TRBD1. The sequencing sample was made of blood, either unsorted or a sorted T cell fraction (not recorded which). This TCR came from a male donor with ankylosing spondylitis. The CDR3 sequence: CASSMTGTGIEAFF. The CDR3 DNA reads TGTGCCAGCAGCATGACCGGGACAGGGATTGAAGCTTTCTTT.